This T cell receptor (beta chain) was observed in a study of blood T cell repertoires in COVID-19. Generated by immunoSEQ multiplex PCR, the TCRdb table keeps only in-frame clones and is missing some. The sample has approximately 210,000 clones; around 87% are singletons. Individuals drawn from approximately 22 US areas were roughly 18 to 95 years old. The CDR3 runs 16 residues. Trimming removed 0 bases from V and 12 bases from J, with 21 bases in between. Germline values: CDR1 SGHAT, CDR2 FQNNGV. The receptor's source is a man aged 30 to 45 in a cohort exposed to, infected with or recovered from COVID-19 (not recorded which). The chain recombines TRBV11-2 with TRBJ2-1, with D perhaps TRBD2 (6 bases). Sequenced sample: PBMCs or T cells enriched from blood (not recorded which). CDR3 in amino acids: CASSLEGGGYIGLQFF. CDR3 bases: TGTGCCAGCAGCTTAGAGGGGGGAGGCTATATCGGACTGCAGTTCTTC.